This is a list of T cell receptor beta chains from one sample in a study of Ad26.COV2.S vaccination and SARS-CoV-2 variants. The assay was immunoSEQ multiplex PCR, and TCRdb's table has in-frame clones only and misses some. The sample shows 400,000 to 450,000 clones, less than 95% of them seen only once. The sample consisted of peripheral blood, taken in a trial of Ad26.COV2.S vaccine versus placebo. All receptors derive from a person between 18 and 59 years old who received the Ad26.COV2.S COVID-19 vaccine or a placebo. Both conserved end residues are part of each CDR3. Each record gives: D gene, clone size, V gene, J gene, CDR3 protein, CDR3 DNA. A D gene is named only where the DNA matches it firmly. The size entry is marked missing in some rows and otherwise reads once, few, many or a size class.

NA,NA,TRBV7-2,TRBJ2-7,CASSQTGTNLGGLYEQYF,TGTGCCAGCAGTCAGACCGGGACTAACCTCGGGGGGCTATACGAGCAGTACTTC
NA,NA,TRBV7-8,TRBJ2-5,CASSLASLGPQETQYF,TGTGCCAGCAGCTTAGCGAGCCTCGGTCCTCAAGAGACCCAGTACTTC
TRBD2,NA,TRBV6-5,TRBJ2-7,CASRRTGGAHEQYF,TGTGCCAGCAGAAGGACGGGAGGGGCCCACGAGCAGTACTTC
NA,NA,TRBV4-1,TRBJ2-3,CASSQVRPDTQYF,TGCGCCAGCAGCCAAGTACGGCCGGATACGCAGTATTTT
TRBD1,NA,TRBV7-2,TRBJ2-5,CASSPRTGAEETQYF,TGTGCCAGCAGCCCGCGGACAGGGGCGGAAGAGACCCAGTACTTC
TRBD1,NA,TRBV28,TRBJ2-3,CASSFTGTGEQDTQYF,TGTGCCAGCAGTTTTACCGGGACAGGGGAACAAGATACGCAGTATTTT
NA,NA,TRBV7-6,TRBJ1-1,CASSLGGGPNTEAFF,TGTGCCAGCAGCTTAGGGGGGGGCCCGAACACTGAAGCTTTCTTT
NA,NA,TRBV27,TRBJ2-1,CASRDTRSSYNEQFF,TGTGCCAGCAGAGATACACGAAGCTCCTACAATGAGCAGTTCTTC
TRBD1,NA,TRBV24-1,TRBJ2-5,CATSPRQGKGQETQYF,TGTGCCACCAGTCCCCGACAGGGGAAGGGCCAAGAGACCCAGTACTTC
NA,NA,TRBV27,TRBJ2-7,CASSFTLGSRTTYEQYF,TGTGCCAGCAGTTTCACGCTAGGGAGCCGTACTACCTACGAGCAGTACTTC
NA,NA,TRBV7-9,TRBJ2-1,CASSLRDQRYNEQFF,TGTGCCAGCAGCTTACGGGACCAAAGATACAATGAGCAGTTCTTC
TRBD2,NA,TRBV27,TRBJ2-1,CASSLLPPGGGYNEQFF,TGTGCCAGCAGTTTACTACCCCCCGGCGGGGGCTACAATGAGCAGTTCTTC
NA,NA,TRBV28,TRBJ2-3,CASSLTGSDTQYF,TGTGCCAGCAGTTTAACGGGTTCAGATACGCAGTATTTT
NA,NA,TRBV10-3,TRBJ2-1,CAISEVVEQFF,TGTGCCATCAGTGAGGTGGTTGAGCAGTTCTTC
TRBD2,NA,TRBV2,TRBJ2-2,CASRRLAGDAGELFF,TGTGCCAGCAGGAGACTAGCGGGAGACGCCGGGGAGCTGTTTTTT
NA,NA,TRBV18,TRBJ1-1,CASSPMGRDAFF,TGTGCCAGCTCACCGATGGGCAGGGACGCTTTCTTT
TRBD1,once,TRBV6-6,TRBJ1-2,CASSTPGQARYGYTF,TGTGCCAGCAGTACCCCCGGACAGGCGCGCTATGGCTACACCTTC
NA,NA,TRBV7-2,TRBJ2-6,CASSLVSGANVLTF,TGTGCCAGCAGCTTAGTCTCCGGGGCCAACGTCCTGACTTTC
NA,NA,TRBV19,TRBJ2-7,CASLRAGLEQYF,TGTGCCAGCCTCCGGGCGGGACTCGAGCAGTACTTC
TRBD1,NA,TRBV4-1,TRBJ1-4,CASSQPGQSLLFF,TGCGCCAGCAGCCAGCCGGGACAGTCTCTGCTGTTTTTT
TRBD1,NA,TRBV11-2,TRBJ2-3,CASSPTGSTRTDTQYF,TGTGCCAGCAGCCCGACAGGGAGTACACGCACAGATACGCAGTATTTT
NA,NA,TRBV2,TRBJ2-7,CASSVWNEQYF,TGTGCCAGCTCCGTATGGAACGAGCAGTACTTC
NA,NA,TRBV19,TRBJ1-6,CASSGGKRSPLHF,TGTGCCAGTAGTGGGGGGAAGCGTTCACCCCTCCACTTT
TRBD2,NA,TRBV18,TRBJ2-2,CASSPGLANTGELFF,TGTGCCAGCTCACCCGGACTAGCCAACACCGGGGAGCTGTTTTTT
TRBD2,NA,TRBV12-3/TRBV12-4,TRBJ2-3,CASRLADTDTQYF,TGTGCCAGCAGACTAGCGGACACAGATACGCAGTATTTT
NA,NA,TRBV7-9,TRBJ2-3,CASSLAGAGTDTQYF,TGTGCCAGCAGCTTAGCGGGAGCAGGCACAGATACGCAGTATTTT
NA,NA,TRBV28,TRBJ1-2,CASTTSYGYTF,TGTGCCAGCACCACTTCCTATGGCTACACCTTC
NA,NA,TRBV19,TRBJ2-1,CASSIEPGSYNEQFF,TGTGCCAGTAGTATCGAGCCCGGGAGCTACAATGAGCAGTTCTTC
NA,NA,TRBV7-3,TRBJ1-3,CASSLGTGNTIYF,TGTGCCAGCAGCTTGGGAACCGGAAACACCATATATTTT
NA,NA,TRBV20-1,TRBJ2-5,CSAPKETQYF,TGCAGTGCTCCAAAAGAGACCCAGTACTTC
TRBD2,NA,TRBV2,TRBJ2-1,CASSEVGIAGGREQFF,TGTGCCAGCAGTGAGGTCGGGATAGCGGGGGGCCGGGAGCAGTTCTTC
TRBD2,NA,TRBV7-3,TRBJ2-2,CASSLLFGGRGTGELFF,TGTGCCAGCAGCTTACTTTTTGGCGGGAGGGGAACCGGGGAGCTGTTTTTT
TRBD2,NA,TRBV7-6,TRBJ2-2,CASSAGLANTGELFF,TGTGCCAGCAGCGCAGGACTAGCAAACACCGGGGAGCTGTTTTTT
TRBD2,NA,TRBV7-2,TRBJ2-5,CASTVAGAAKTQYF,TGTGCCAGCACCGTAGCGGGAGCCGCGAAGACCCAGTACTTC
TRBD2,NA,TRBV28,TRBJ2-1,CASSFPRLAGGGTGSYNEQFF,TGTGCCAGCAGTTTCCCCCGACTAGCGGGAGGGGGTACGGGCTCCTACAATGAGCAGTTCTTC
TRBD1,NA,TRBV5-1,TRBJ1-3,CASSWTINTGESDTIYF,TGCGCCAGCAGCTGGACCATTAACACAGGGGAAAGTGACACCATATATTTT
TRBD1,NA,TRBV19,TRBJ1-4,CASSIDRGHEKLFF,TGTGCCAGTAGTATCGACAGGGGGCACGAAAAACTGTTTTTT
TRBD1,NA,TRBV2,TRBJ2-2,CASSPTGGFSNTGELFF,TGTGCCAGCAGTCCGACAGGGGGCTTTTCGAACACCGGGGAGCTGTTTTTT
NA,NA,TRBV27,TRBJ1-1,CASSFGTPESREAFF,TGTGCCAGCAGTTTCGGGACTCCGGAGAGCAGGGAAGCTTTCTTT
NA,NA,TRBV18,TRBJ1-5,CASSPGRFNQPQHF,TGTGCCAGCTCACCGGGGCGGTTCAATCAGCCCCAGCATTTT
NA,NA,TRBV19,TRBJ1-1,CASANGGARIEAFF,TGTGCCAGTGCCAATGGGGGGGCTCGAATTGAAGCTTTCTTT
NA,NA,TRBV3-1/TRBV3-2,TRBJ2-7,CASSHAVSYEQYF,TGTGCCAGCAGCCACGCGGTGTCCTACGAGCAGTACTTC
TRBD2,NA,TRBV10-3,TRBJ2-7,CAISELAGPYEQYF,TGTGCCATCAGTGAGCTAGCGGGTCCCTACGAGCAGTACTTC
NA,NA,TRBV3-1/TRBV3-2,TRBJ1-5,CASSQDRRNQPQHF,TGTGCCAGCAGCCAAGACAGACGCAATCAGCCCCAGCATTTT
NA,NA,TRBV4-1,TRBJ2-7,CASSQERAISYEQYF,TGCGCCAGCAGCCAAGAGCGGGCGATCTCCTACGAGCAGTACTTC